These T cell receptor beta chains were read from a single sample in a study of vaccination and CD4 T cells after COVID-19. TCRdb re-called the PCR reads with MiXCR, one entry per CDR3 protein. The table includes about 21,000 distinct CDR3 sequences, approximately 52% detected once. These receptors are not linked to any known antigen. The sample here was CD4+ T cells from blood, cultured in vitro, taken after SARS-CoV-2 vaccination. The receptors shown here come from a human donor who had recovered from COVID-19. CDR3s include the opening cysteine and the closing phenylalanine or tryptophan. D genes are given only for firm matches. A row's size may be missing; if present it is once, few, many or a size class.

D gene: TRBD1
J gene: TRBJ1-1
clone size: few
V gene: TRBV6-1
CDR3 protein: CASSDRDRGPAFF
CDR3 DNA: TGTGCCAGCAGTGACCGGGACAGGGGGCCAGCTTTCTTT

D gene: -
J gene: TRBJ2-1
clone size: -
V gene: TRBV6-2/TRBV6-3
CDR3 protein: CASSPLLGGDEQFF
CDR3 DNA: TGTGCCAGCAGTCCCCTACTTGGGGGCGATGAGCAGTTCTTC

D gene: -
J gene: TRBJ1-1
clone size: -
V gene: TRBV6-5
CDR3 protein: CASSYSFTEAFF
CDR3 DNA: TGTGCCAGCAGTTACTCCTTCACTGAAGCTTTCTTT

D gene: TRBD1
J gene: TRBJ2-7
clone size: -
V gene: TRBV27
CDR3 protein: CASSPWRGTGADEQYF
CDR3 DNA: TGTGCCAGCAGCCCGTGGCGGGGGACAGGGGCTGACGAGCAGTACTTC

D gene: -
J gene: TRBJ2-2
clone size: few
V gene: TRBV7-2
CDR3 protein: CASSFRAGELFF
CDR3 DNA: TGTGCCAGCAGCTTTCGTGCCGGGGAGCTGTTTTTT

D gene: -
J gene: TRBJ1-6
clone size: -
V gene: TRBV7-9
CDR3 protein: CASSPPGFNSPLHF
CDR3 DNA: TGTGCCAGCAGCCCACCCGGGTTTAATTCACCCCTCCACTTT

D gene: TRBD2
J gene: TRBJ2-7
clone size: -
V gene: TRBV6-1
CDR3 protein: CASSEMASGGEQYF
CDR3 DNA: TGTGCCAGCAGTGAAATGGCTAGCGGGGGCGAGCAGTACTTC

D gene: TRBD2
J gene: TRBJ2-7
clone size: -
V gene: TRBV7-9
CDR3 protein: CASSSGTSGESYEQYF
CDR3 DNA: TGTGCCAGCAGCTCCGGGACTAGCGGGGAATCCTACGAGCAGTACTTC

D gene: -
J gene: TRBJ1-1
clone size: few
V gene: TRBV6-5
CDR3 protein: CASSSRTLRAFF
CDR3 DNA: TGTGCCAGCAGTTCCCGGACTCTTAGAGCTTTCTTT

D gene: -
J gene: TRBJ2-2
clone size: -
V gene: TRBV4-3
CDR3 protein: CASSQESNTGELFF
CDR3 DNA: TGCGCCAGCAGCCAAGAGTCGAACACCGGGGAGCTGTTTTTT

D gene: TRBD1
J gene: TRBJ1-1
clone size: -
V gene: TRBV29-1
CDR3 protein: CSARTGVNTEAFF
CDR3 DNA: TGCAGCGCCCGGACAGGAGTGAACACTGAAGCTTTCTTT

D gene: -
J gene: TRBJ2-5
clone size: -
V gene: TRBV7-9
CDR3 protein: CASSSSRGPQETQYF
CDR3 DNA: TGTGCCAGCAGCTCCTCCCGGGGGCCTCAAGAGACCCAGTACTTC

D gene: -
J gene: TRBJ2-1
clone size: -
V gene: TRBV5-1
CDR3 protein: CASFDYNEQFF
CDR3 DNA: TGCGCCAGCTTCGACTACAATGAGCAGTTCTTC

D gene: -
J gene: TRBJ2-1
clone size: -
V gene: TRBV24-1
CDR3 protein: CATSDPGRRNNEQFF
CDR3 DNA: TGTGCCACCAGTGACCCGGGACGTAGGAACAATGAGCAGTTCTTC

D gene: TRBD2
J gene: TRBJ2-1
clone size: few
V gene: TRBV27
CDR3 protein: CASSLWTSGRRGEQFF
CDR3 DNA: TGTGCCAGCAGTTTATGGACTAGCGGGAGAAGGGGTGAGCAGTTCTTC

D gene: TRBD2
J gene: TRBJ2-1
clone size: few
V gene: TRBV20-1
CDR3 protein: CSARVKSPLGGRSTHEQFF
CDR3 DNA: TGCAGTGCTAGAGTTAAAAGCCCCCTAGGCGGGAGGTCTACCCATGAGCAGTTCTTC

D gene: -
J gene: TRBJ2-5
clone size: -
V gene: TRBV5-1
CDR3 protein: CASRDNQETQYF
CDR3 DNA: TGCGCCAGCAGGGACAACCAAGAGACCCAGTACTTC

D gene: -
J gene: TRBJ1-5
clone size: few
V gene: TRBV19
CDR3 protein: CASSNLRIVSNQPQHF
CDR3 DNA: TGTGCCAGTAGTAACCTCCGTATAGTAAGCAATCAGCCCCAGCATTTT

D gene: -
J gene: TRBJ2-2
clone size: -
V gene: TRBV20-1
CDR3 protein: CSARGTGELFF
CDR3 DNA: TGCAGTGCTAGGGGCACCGGGGAGCTGTTTTTT

D gene: TRBD1
J gene: TRBJ1-2
clone size: -
V gene: TRBV28
CDR3 protein: CASSLGTGLFGPYGYTF
CDR3 DNA: TGTGCCAGCAGTTTAGGGACAGGACTCTTTGGCCCCTATGGCTACACCTTC

D gene: TRBD2
J gene: TRBJ2-5
clone size: -
V gene: TRBV24-1
CDR3 protein: CATSDRTSGLQETQYF
CDR3 DNA: TGTGCCACCAGTGATAGGACTAGCGGGCTCCAAGAGACCCAGTACTTC

D gene: TRBD1
J gene: TRBJ1-2
clone size: few
V gene: TRBV5-1
CDR3 protein: CASSLGGLTGTGRGYTF
CDR3 DNA: TGCGCCAGCAGCTTGGGGGGATTGACCGGGACAGGGAGGGGCTACACCTTC

D gene: TRBD1
J gene: TRBJ1-1
clone size: -
V gene: TRBV20-1
CDR3 protein: CSALTGVNTEAFF
CDR3 DNA: TGCAGTGCATTGACAGGGGTGAACACTGAAGCTTTCTTT

D gene: -
J gene: TRBJ2-1
clone size: -
V gene: TRBV28
CDR3 protein: CASSFRRNSYNEQFF
CDR3 DNA: TGTGCCAGCAGTTTTAGGCGGAACTCCTACAATGAGCAGTTCTTC

D gene: TRBD1
J gene: TRBJ1-2
clone size: -
V gene: TRBV7-2
CDR3 protein: CASSTRRGQGYGYTF
CDR3 DNA: TGTGCCAGCAGCACGCGAAGGGGACAGGGCTATGGCTACACCTTC

D gene: TRBD2
J gene: TRBJ2-5
clone size: -
V gene: TRBV6-5
CDR3 protein: CASSYGGSRETQYF
CDR3 DNA: TGTGCCAGCAGTTACGGCGGGAGCAGAGAGACCCAGTACTTC

D gene: -
J gene: TRBJ1-2
clone size: -
V gene: TRBV6-1
CDR3 protein: CASRVLIGPSNYGYTF
CDR3 DNA: TGTGCCAGCAGAGTCCTGATTGGCCCTTCTAACTATGGCTACACCTTC